The 30 T cell receptor beta chains in this list originate from one sample, sequenced in a study of early T cells in non-severe SARS-CoV-2 infection. MiXCR, applied by TCRdb to the 5' RACE reads, yields one record per CDR3 protein. The table shows more than 35,000 distinct CDR3 sequences, with about 5% occurring only once. Material: whole blood. All receptors derive from an adult who was a healthcare worker with PCR-confirmed SARS-CoV-2 infection or an uninfected control (not recorded which).

This clonotype was seen ten or more times. The J gene is TRBJ2-4, the V gene TRBV20-1; D uncertain. The germline CDR1 and CDR2 sequences are DFQATT and SNEGSKA (reference sequence). Trimming removed 3 bases at V and 0 bases at J, with 9 bases between. The CDR3 runs 14 residues. The chain's CDR3 is CSASLPPAKNIQYF. The CDR3 DNA sequence: TGCAGTGCTAGTCTACCCCCAGCCAAAAACATTCAGTACTTC.

This clonotype has a count of ten or more. CDR3 in amino acids: CASSQDGGAGANVLTF. Written as DNA, the CDR3 is TGTGCCAGCAGCCAAGATGGGGGCGCTGGGGCCAACGTCCTGACTTTC. V usage is TRBV4-2 and J usage is TRBJ2-6; perhaps TRBD1 as D (6 bases). Germline V lookup: CDR1 LGHNA, CDR2 YNFKEQ. This CDR3 has 16 residues. V lost 0 bases and J lost 2, with 8 bases in between.

This chain uses TRBV30 with TRBJ2-3; TRBD2 agrees at 10 bases. From germline, CDR1 is GTSNPN and CDR2 SVGIG (reference sequence). This CDR3 has 14 amino acids. Trimming removed 3 bases from V and 9 bases from J; junction bases left unmatched: 9. In nucleotides, the CDR3 is TGTGCCTGGAGGGAACCTTGGACTAGCGGAACGCAGTATTTT. Protein sequence: CAWREPWTSGTQYF.

This clonotype was picked up many times. The chain employs TRBV12-3 or TRBV12-4 and TRBJ2-2; D gene unclear. V dropped 8 bases and J dropped 7 bases, with 14 bases sitting between them. This CDR3 comprises 13 residues. In nucleotides, the CDR3 is TGTGCCAGCGGCCCGTTTCGAGGCGGGGAGCTGTTTTTT. This codes for CASGPFRGGELFF.

This clonotype occurred many times. The chain recombines TRBV10-3 with TRBJ2-3; TRBD2 might be the D (5 bases). The CDR3 extends over 14 amino acids. Germline CDR1 reads ENHRY; CDR2 reads SYGVKD. V was shortened by 9 bases and J by 0 bases, with 13 bases between the two germline ends. CDR3 loop: CAMTRTDSTDTQYF. The CDR3 DNA sequence: TGTGCCATGACCCGGACTGACAGCACAGATACGCAGTATTTT.

This clonotype was detected many times. This sequence joins TRBV7-2 and TRBJ1-2, with no clear D. The CDR3 totals 15 residues. Germline values: CDR1 SGHTA, CDR2 FQGNSA. V lost 5 bases and J 6 bases, leaving 19 bases between the germline ends. CDR3 nucleotide sequence: TGTGCCAGCAGCGCGGCGATCCAAAGTTCTAATGGCTACACCTTC. Amino acids: CASSAAIQSSNGYTF. The full variable domain, its missing parts supplied by reference TRBV7-2 and TRBJ1-2, is GAGVSQSPSNKVTEKGKDVELRCDPISGHTALYWYRQSLGQGLEFLIYFQGNSAPDKSGLPSDRFSAERTGGSVSTLTIQRTQQEDSAVYLCASSAAIQSSNGYTFGSGTRLTVV.

This clonotype was seen ten or more times. V and J are TRBV27 and TRBJ2-3; D remains unclear. Germline values: CDR1 MNHEY, CDR2 SMNVEV (reference sequence). The CDR3 has 14 residues. V lost 4 bases, J lost 1 base, and 9 bases lay in between. The CDR3 nucleotides read TGTGCCAGCAGTTCCGACGGACGCACAGATACGCAGTATTTT. This codes for CASSSDGRTDTQYF.

This clonotype was recorded a few times. The rearrangement joins TRBV5-1 to TRBJ2-3, with D possibly matching TRBD2 (5 bases). Trimming shortened V by 4 bases and J by 1 base, and 13 bases separated the two germline ends. Germline V lookup: CDR1 SGHRS, CDR2 YFSETQ. This CDR3 contains 15 residues. The CDR3 here is CASSTPEEGTDTQYF. Written as DNA, the CDR3 is TGCGCCAGCAGCACCCCCGAGGAGGGCACAGATACGCAGTATTTT.

Notes on this clonotype: This sequence may be a read error, since a much larger clone differs from it by one base. The chain carries TRBV30 and TRBJ1-1; 8 bases fit TRBD1. The CDR3 runs to 11 residues. The V gene's germline CDR1 is GTSNPN and CDR2 SVGIG (reference sequence). The DNA of the CDR3 is TGTGCCTGGAGATTGTCAGGGGGCGCTTCCTTT. Protein product: CAWRLSGGASF.

This clonotype was detected a few times. The CDR3 DNA reads TGTGCCACCAGTGATTCAGCCGGGACTAGCGGGAATGAGCAGTTCTTC. Translated: CATSDSAGTSGNEQFF. The chain recombines TRBV24-1 with TRBJ2-1; 12 bases match TRBD2. The trim removed 2 bases at V and 7 bases at J, leaving 5 bases unmatched. The germline CDR1 and CDR2 sequences are KGHDR and SFDVKD. CDR3 length: 16 residues.

This clonotype was detected ten times or more. The CDR3 spells CSLFSGTGNTEAFF. The CDR3 bases are TGCAGTCTCTTTTCCGGGACGGGGAACACTGAAGCTTTCTTT. This chain links TRBV20-1 with TRBJ1-1, with TRBD1 as a possible D gene (5 bases). Germline loops: CDR1 DFQATT, CDR2 SNEGSKA (reference sequence). V shed 8 bases and J shed 1 base, with 17 bases lying between them. CDR3 length: 14 amino acids.

This clonotype was counted at least ten times. This chain uses TRBV12-3 or TRBV12-4 with TRBJ2-1; 13 nucleotides line up with TRBD2. The CDR3 extends over 15 amino acids. J lost 9 bases, V lost 6 bases, and 8 bases had no gene match. CDR3 residues: CASRPGTSGIGEQFF. CDR3 coding DNA: TGTGCCAGCAGGCCCGGGACTAGCGGGATTGGTGAGCAGTTCTTC.

This clonotype was counted at least ten times. CDR3 DNA: TGTGCCAGCAGTCCAAGGAACTTCGCAGGGTCACCCCTCCACTTT. This codes for CASSPRNFAGSPLHF. The chain has TRBV12-3 or TRBV12-4 and TRBJ1-6, with D tentatively TRBD1 (5 bases). Trimming removed 5 bases at V and 10 bases at J, with 18 bases between. The CDR3 sequence is 15 residues long.

This clonotype was counted between two and nine times. As DNA, the CDR3 is TGTGCCAGCAGCTCAACCAGGGAGGGGTATAATTCACCCCTCCACTTT. Amino acid sequence: CASSSTREGYNSPLHF. This sequence joins TRBV11-2 and TRBJ1-6; D is perhaps TRBD1 (5 bases). Per germline, CDR1 SGHAT and CDR2 FQNNGV. Trimming took 4 bases from V and 4 from J, leaving 14 bases between them. The CDR3 has 16 amino acids. Full variable domain (rest looked up from reference TRBV11-2 and TRBJ1-6): EAGVAQSPRYKIIEKRQSVAFWCNPISGHATLYWYQQILGQGPKLLIQFQNNGVVDDSQLPKDRFSAERLKGVDSTLKIQPAKLEDSAVYLCASSSTREGYNSPLHFGNGTRLTVT.

In this sample, this clonotype turned up many times. V usage is TRBV7-3 and J usage is TRBJ1-6; TRBD1 might be the D (6 bases). The CDR3 covers 13 residues. CDR1 is SGHTA and CDR2 is FQGTGA in the germline V gene. V was pared by 5 bases and J by 8 bases, with 10 bases between. DNA of the CDR3: TGTGCCAGCAGCGCCAGGGGCGATTCACCCCTCCACTTT. This translates into CASSARGDSPLHF. The complete variable domain, with remaining parts taken from reference TRBV7-3 and TRBJ1-6, reads GAGVSQTPSNKVTEKGKYVELRCDPISGHTALYWYRQSLGQGPEFLIYFQGTGAADDSGLPNDRFFAVRPEGSVSTLKIQRTERGDSAVYLCASSARGDSPLHFGNGTRLTVT.

This clonotype was observed at least ten times. This chain links TRBV5-5 with TRBJ2-3, with a weak D call TRBD1 (5 bases). The length of the CDR3 is 14 residues. Trimming took off 2 bases at V and 2 bases at J, with 9 bases between the two ends. From germline, CDR1 is SGHKS and CDR2 YYEKEE (reference sequence). DNA of the CDR3: TGTGCCAGCAGCTTACAGGAGACCACAGATACGCAGTATTTT. It encodes CASSLQETTDTQYF.

At least ten counts were recorded for this clonotype. The rearrangement links TRBV4-1 to TRBJ2-3, with no clear D. The CDR3 has 13 residues. Germline CDR1 is MGHRA and CDR2 is YSYEKL. The ends were cut back, 0 bases at V and 4 bases at J, with 5 bases in the middle. CDR3 nucleotides: TGCGCCAGCAGCCAAGAACGCCCAGATACGCAGTATTTT. Its protein is CASSQERPDTQYF.

In its sample, this clonotype ranks as medium-sized (0.01 to 0.1%). The V gene is TRBV5-5, the J gene TRBJ2-3; D ambiguous. Trimming removed 3 bases at V and 2 bases at J, with 10 bases between. This CDR3 spans 14 amino acids. Germline V gives CDR1 SGHKS, CDR2 YYEKEE (reference sequence). The DNA for the CDR3 is TGTGCCAGCAGCTCCTTTAGGTACACAGATACGCAGTATTTT. This gives the protein CASSSFRYTDTQYF.

This clonotype occurred a few times. The rearrangement uses TRBV29-1 and TRBJ2-3, with 12 bases aligning to TRBD2. Trimming at V came to 4 bases and at J to 9 bases, leaving 11 bases not matched to a gene. Germline values: CDR1 SQVTM, CDR2 ANQGSEA. This CDR3 is built from 15 residues. CDR3 residues: CSVGGLAGVVDTQYF. CDR3 coding DNA: TGCAGCGTTGGGGGACTAGCGGGCGTCGTTGACACGCAGTATTTT.

This clonotype turned up a few times. The CDR3 region is CASSLLGAGSNTGELFF. As DNA, the CDR3 is TGTGCCAGCAGCTTACTCGGCGCAGGGTCGAACACCGGGGAGCTGTTTTTT. The chain joins TRBV7-3 to TRBJ2-2; tentatively, D is TRBD1 (5 bases). V lost 2 bases to trimming and J lost 0 bases, with 13 bases between them. Germline values: CDR1 SGHTA, CDR2 FQGTGA. There are 17 residues in the CDR3.

V usage is TRBV5-1 and J usage is TRBJ2-2, with a possible D match to TRBD2 (6 bases). Germline V gene data show CDR1 as SGHRS and CDR2 as YFSETQ. The CDR3 contains 16 residues. Trimming stripped 0 bases from V and 8 bases from J, with 17 bases between. The CDR3 bases are TGCGCCAGCAGCTTGGTCGTCGGGGGAAGTACAGGGGAGCTGTTTTTT. Translated: CASSLVVGGSTGELFF.

This clonotype was found many times. The chain uses TRBV11-3 and TRBJ2-7; D perhaps matches TRBD1 (5 bases). V was cut by 1 base and J by 5 bases, with 12 bases left in between. This CDR3 comprises 14 residues. The V gene's germline CDR1 is SGHNT and CDR2 YENEEA. The CDR3 sequence is CASSLGGVSHEQYF. DNA of the CDR3: TGTGCCAGCAGCTTAGGGGGCGTAAGCCACGAGCAGTACTTC.

This chain connects TRBV5-4 to TRBJ2-5; 9 positions agree with TRBD1. The V and J ends lost 2 bases and 2 bases, in that order; junction bases with no gene match: 4. The CDR3 is 15 residues long. CDR1 SGHNT and CDR2 YYREEE come from the germline V gene (reference sequence). In nucleotides, the CDR3 is TGTGCCAGCAGCTTAGGACAGGGGAGGCAAGAGACCCAGTACTTC. Its translation: CASSLGQGRQETQYF.

This clonotype was counted at least ten times. V is TRBV5-1 and J is TRBJ2-1; possibly TRBD2 for D (7 bases). Germline CDR1 is SGHRS and CDR2 is YFSETQ. This CDR3 is 20 amino acids long. V gave up 4 bases and J gave up 7 bases, with 33 bases separating them. CDR3 in DNA: TGCGCCAGCAGCCCGCGCGGATCTACAGGGTTGCATCCCGGGGGGAATGAGCAGTTCTTC. It yields the protein CASSPRGSTGLHPGGNEQFF.

This clonotype has ten or more counts. The chain uses TRBV12-3 or TRBV12-4 and TRBJ2-5; 7 positions match TRBD1. The CDR3 extends over 15 amino acids. V lost 5 bases to trimming and J lost 5 bases; unmatched junction nucleotides: 11. The CDR3 reads CASSPGQTAVETQYF. The CDR3 coding sequence is TGTGCCAGCAGTCCGGGACAGACCGCTGTGGAGACCCAGTACTTC.

This clonotype was counted only a few times. This chain links TRBV5-1 with TRBJ2-6, with D unresolved. In germline, CDR1 is SGHRS, CDR2 YFSETQ. Trimming cost V 7 bases and J 1 base, with 18 bases left between them. The CDR3 extends over 17 amino acids. CDR3 sequence: CASYKTPGNSGANVLTF. CDR3 nucleotide sequence: TGCGCCAGCTACAAGACACCCGGAAATTCTGGGGCCAACGTCCTGACTTTC.

This clonotype occurred many times. The V gene is TRBV24-1, the J gene TRBJ1-5; a weak D match, TRBD1 (5 bases). Per the germline V gene, CDR1 is KGHDR and CDR2 is SFDVKD. V was shortened by 4 bases and J by 7 bases, with 10 bases between the two germline ends. The CDR3 spans 13 residues. CDR3 protein: CATSERGVQPQHF. In DNA, the CDR3 is TGTGCCACCAGTGAACGGGGGGTCCAGCCCCAGCATTTT.

This clonotype was recorded at least ten times. The junction shows a germline mismatch at one end, possibly a read error. The genes are TRBV20-1 and TRBJ2-1, with D possibly TRBD1 on 5 matching bases. CDR3 length: 11 residues. Germline V gene lookup returns CDR1 DFQATT and CDR2 SNEGSKA (reference sequence). In DNA, the CDR3 is TGCAGTGCTACTTCGGGCTCCTCAGGGTCCTTC. Protein: CSATSGSSGSF.

V gene TRBV6-1 combines with J gene TRBJ2-7; tentatively, D is TRBD2 (5 bases). The CDR3 contains 15 residues. V dropped 0 bases and J dropped 3 bases, with 12 bases sitting between them. Germline loops: CDR1 MNHNS, CDR2 SASEGT. CDR3 coding DNA: TGTGCCAGCAGTGAAGCGGGAGACTGGGACTACGAGCAGTACTTC. Protein: CASSEAGDWDYEQYF.

This clonotype was counted many times. The chain recombines TRBV7-2 with TRBJ2-7; D is undetermined. The germline gives CDR1 SGHTA, CDR2 FQGNSA. The CDR3 runs to 13 residues. The V end was cut by 1 base, the J end by 3 bases, with 7 bases between. As DNA, the CDR3 is TGTGCCAGCAGCTTAGATGATGGCTACGAGCAGTACTTC. Translating gives CASSLDDGYEQYF.